This TCR beta chain stems from a study of shared clonotypes between healthy human individuals. The CDR3 sequence is 14 residues long. V lost 4 bases to trimming and J lost 1 base, with 12 bases between them. Germline-derived CDR1 and CDR2 are SGHRS and YFSETQ. CD45RO negativity and positive selection for CCR7 defined naive CD8 cells, a population that excluded terminally differentiated effector memory CD45RA+ cells. A single count supports this clone. Distinct nucleotide sequences in the sample also encode this CDR3. The assay was immunoSEQ multiplex PCR, and TCRdb's table has in-frame clones only and misses some. The table has approximately 590,000 clones, 95% to 96% seen once; the top ten hold 0.11%.

This receptor was obtained from a woman aged 25 to 45 in good health. The sequenced sample was naive CD8+ T cells sorted from blood. This sequence joins TRBV5-1 and TRBJ2-7; D is possibly TRBD1 (6 bases). This CDR3 is CASSPTGRSYEQYF. The CDR3, as DNA: TGCGCCAGCAGCCCCACAGGGAGATCCTACGAGCAGTACTTC.